Listed here is a single T cell receptor beta chain. Its target is not known. V lost 5 bases, J lost 0 bases, and 11 bases lay in between. Germline V lookup: CDR1 MNHNY, CDR2 SVGAGI (reference sequence). The CDR3 runs 14 residues. Clones were read by immunoSEQ multiplex PCR, and TCRdb kept only the in-frame ones, dropping some. The sample holds around 25,000 clones; approximately 83% are singletons and the top ten take 5.8%. These data come from a study of T cells in localized non-small cell lung cancer. Findings and limits, study-wide: Peak T cell clonality was found in uninvolved adjacent lung, exceeding tumor.

V and J are TRBV6-6 and TRBJ2-7; possibly TRBD1 for D (6 bases). This clonotype originated in a male donor aged 60 or over with stage II squamous cell lung carcinoma. Material: peripheral blood, obtained before any cancer treatment. This chain's CDR3 is CASSDTGSSYEQYF. As DNA, the CDR3 is TGTGCCAGCAGTGATACAGGGAGCTCCTACGAGCAGTACTTC.